What follows describes a single T cell receptor (beta chain). The data were taken from a study of T cell changes during pregnancy in multiple sclerosis. TCRdb keeps only in-frame clones here, not all; method: immunoSEQ multiplex PCR. The sample has about 46,000 clones; approximately 92% are singletons. Specimen: CD8+ T cells from peripheral blood mononuclear cells, collected after pregnancy. This TCR was sampled from a female donor with multiple sclerosis, enrolled in a pregnancy study.

CDR3 amino acids: CASSQRDRDRDTQYF. The CDR3 DNA reads as TGCGCCAGCAGCCAACGAGACAGGGACAGAGATACGCAGTATTTT. This chain joins TRBV4-1 and TRBJ2-3; TRBD1 aligns across 7 bases. The CDR3 consists of 15 residues. The V segment lost 2 bases and the J segment 5 bases; nucleotides outside the gene matches: 7. Germline lookup yields CDR1 MGHRA and CDR2 YSYEKL.